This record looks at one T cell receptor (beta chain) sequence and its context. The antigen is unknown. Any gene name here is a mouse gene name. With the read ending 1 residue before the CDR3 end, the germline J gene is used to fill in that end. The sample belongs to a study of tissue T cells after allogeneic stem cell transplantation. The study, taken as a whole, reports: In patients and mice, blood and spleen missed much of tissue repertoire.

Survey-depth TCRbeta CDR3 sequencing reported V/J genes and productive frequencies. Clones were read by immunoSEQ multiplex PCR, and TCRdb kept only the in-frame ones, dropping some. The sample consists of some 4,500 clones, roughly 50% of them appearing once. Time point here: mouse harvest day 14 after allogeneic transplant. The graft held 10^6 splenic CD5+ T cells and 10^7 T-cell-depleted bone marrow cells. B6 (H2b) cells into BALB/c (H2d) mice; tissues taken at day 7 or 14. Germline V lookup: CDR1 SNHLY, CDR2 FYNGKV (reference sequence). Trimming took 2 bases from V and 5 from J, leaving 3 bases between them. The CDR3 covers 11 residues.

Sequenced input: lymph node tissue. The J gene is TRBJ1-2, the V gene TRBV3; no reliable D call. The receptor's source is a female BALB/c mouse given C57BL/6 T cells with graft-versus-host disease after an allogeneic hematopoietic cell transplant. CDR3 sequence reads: CASSLRSDYTF. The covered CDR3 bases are TGTGCCAGCAGCTTAAGGTCCGACTACACC.